The 18 T cell receptor beta chains reported below all come from one sample, sequenced in a study of cytomegalovirus exposure and HLA in healthy donors. The primer mix had 60 Vbeta and 13 Jbeta primers. TCRdb's table, derived via immunoSEQ multiplex PCR, lists solely in-frame clones and lacks some. This sample yields 130,000 to 150,000 clones, of which almost 80% are seen a single time; more than 0.95% belongs to the top ten. Sequenced input: PBMCs. Receptors originate from a man younger than 35 in good health and CMV-seronegative.

This chain connects TRBV20-1 to TRBJ2-1; 7 bases line up with TRBD1. The CDR3 has 10 residues. The V gene's germline CDR1 is DFQATT and CDR2 SNEGSKA (reference sequence). The V segment lost 6 bases and the J segment 13 bases; nucleotides outside the gene matches: 6. The CDR3 here is CSASDRDQFF. CDR3 coding DNA: TGCAGTGCCTCTGACAGGGATCAGTTCTTC.

The chain carries TRBV5-5 and TRBJ1-1, with D perhaps TRBD1 (6 bases). The germline V and J ends were trimmed by 3 bases and 6 bases, with 15 bases remaining between them. CDR3 length equals 14 residues. The germline V gene encodes CDR1 SGHKS and CDR2 YYEKEE (reference sequence). In DNA, the CDR3 is TGTGCCAGCAGCTGGGAAACAGGGAGTCCTGAAGCTTTCTTT. Translation gives CASSWETGSPEAFF. The full variable domain, in which reference TRBV5-5 and TRBJ1-1 provide the parts outside the CDR3, is DAGVTQSPTHLIKTRGQQVTLRCSPISGHKSVSWYQQVLGQGPQFIFQYYEKEERGRGNFPDRFSARQFPNYSSELNVNALLLGDSALYLCASSWETGSPEAFFGQGTRLTVV.

The chain uses TRBV29-1 and TRBJ1-1; weak D call: TRBD1 (5 bases). The CDR3 covers 12 residues. The germline V gene has CDR1 SQVTM and CDR2 ANQGSEA. Deletions cut 7 bases from V and 3 bases from J, with 12 bases between. CDR3 DNA sequence: TGCAGCGCCGAACGGGGGGACACTGAAGCTTTCTTT. Residues: CSAERGDTEAFF.

This sequence joins TRBV30 and TRBJ1-6; a weak D match, TRBD1 (5 bases). CDR3 length equals 14 residues. Germline CDR1 reads GTSNPN; CDR2 reads SVGIG (reference sequence). V shed 0 bases and J shed 7 bases, with 10 bases lying between them. CDR3 bases: TGTGCCTGGAGTGTTGACAGTCGGAATTCACCCCTCCACTTT. Protein: CAWSVDSRNSPLHF.

J is TRBJ2-3 and V is TRBV19; no clear D. Germline V lookup: CDR1 LNHDA, CDR2 SQIVND (reference sequence). Trimming left V 6 bases short and J 6 bases short, with 7 bases between. There are 11 residues in the CDR3. In DNA, the CDR3 is TGTGCCAGTAGGGCCAGTGATACGCAGTATTTT. It specifies CASRASDTQYF.

This clone turned up a few times. This chain connects TRBV6-6 to TRBJ2-4, with no clear D. CDR1 and CDR2 (germline): MNHNY, SVGAGI (reference sequence). This CDR3 contains 15 residues. The V gene lost 7 bases and the J gene lost 0 bases, with 13 bases spanning the gap. CDR3 DNA sequence: TGTGCCAGCAAGCCAGGTGACCTAGCCAAAAACATTCAGTACTTC. Translated, it gives CASKPGDLAKNIQYF.

J is TRBJ2-7 and V is TRBV2; D might be TRBD1 (5 bases). The CDR3 length is 16 residues. Trimming took 0 bases from V and 2 from J, leaving 14 bases between them. Germline loops: CDR1 SNHLY, CDR2 FYNNEI. CDR3 DNA: TGTGCCAGCAGTGAAGCGGACACCAGAAGGGCCTACGAGCAGTACTTC. This gives the protein CASSEADTRRAYEQYF. Supplemented by reference TRBV2 and TRBJ2-7, the full variable domain reads EPEVTQTPSHQVTQMGQEVILRCVPISNHLYFYWYRQILGQKVEFLVSFYNNEISEKSEIFDDQFSVERPDGSNFTLKIRSTKLEDSAMYFCASSEADTRRAYEQYFGPGTRLTVT.

J is TRBJ2-1 and V is TRBV9; D remains ambiguous. The CDR3 has 12 residues. CDR1 is SGDLS, CDR2 YYNGEE, per germline. Trimming took 4 bases from V and 7 from J, leaving 9 bases between them. This chain's CDR3 is CASSTARNEQFF. The CDR3 coding sequence is TGTGCCAGCAGCACCGCCAGGAATGAGCAGTTCTTC.

The genes are TRBV7-2 and TRBJ2-1, with D possibly being TRBD1 (6 bases). CDR1 is SGHTA, CDR2 FQGNSA, per germline. CDR3 length: 16 residues. The ends were cut back, 1 base at V and 8 bases at J, with 18 bases in the middle. The CDR3 nucleotides read TGTGCCAGCAGCTTAGAAGGGGGACCGAGGGTCGATGAGCAGTTCTTC. This gives the protein CASSLEGGPRVDEQFF.

This clone was picked up one time. This sequence joins TRBV29-1 and TRBJ1-2; D call uncertain. Germline V gene data show CDR1 as SQVTM and CDR2 as ANQGSEA. V lost 3 bases, J lost 8 bases, and 10 bases lay in between. The CDR3 consists of 11 residues. As DNA, the CDR3 is TGCAGCGTTGATACGACCGGGGGCTACACCTTC. As protein: CSVDTTGGYTF.

This sequence joins TRBV7-9 and TRBJ1-1; TRBD1 might be the D (6 bases). The V end lost 6 bases, the J end lost 0 bases, and 14 bases lay between the germline ends. CDR1 is SEHNR and CDR2 is FQNEAQ in the germline V gene (reference sequence). The CDR3 is 15 residues long. The CDR3 reads CASSPTQGLNTEAFF. The CDR3 nucleotides are TGTGCCAGCAGTCCGACACAGGGCTTGAACACTGAAGCTTTCTTT.

This clone has a handful of counts. This CDR3 is also generated by other DNA sequences in the sample. The V gene is TRBV6-1, the J gene TRBJ1-2, with TRBD1 as a possible D gene (6 bases). This CDR3 spans 13 amino acids. Trimming left V 2 bases short and J 4 bases short, with 8 bases between. CDR1 is MNHNS and CDR2 is SASEGT in the germline V gene. The CDR3 sequence is CASSELTGYGYTF. The CDR3 region has the DNA TGTGCCAGCAGTGAACTGACAGGCTATGGCTACACCTTC.

The V gene is TRBV7-2, the J gene TRBJ1-2, with no clear D. Trimming pared 1 base from V and 9 bases from J, leaving 12 bases between. The germline CDR1 and CDR2 sequences are SGHTA and FQGNSA. This CDR3 is built from 13 residues. The CDR3 protein is CASSLVSLARYTF. CDR3 nucleotides: TGTGCCAGCAGCTTAGTATCCTTGGCACGCTACACCTTC.

V gene TRBV7-9 combines with J gene TRBJ2-3; tentatively, D is TRBD1 (5 bases). Germline V gene sequence: CDR1 SEHNR, CDR2 FQNEAQ (reference sequence). V shed 3 bases and J shed 6 bases, with 13 bases lying between them. The CDR3 runs 14 residues. In DNA form, the CDR3 reads TGTGCCAGCAGCTTTTGGCAGGGCATGGATACGCAGTATTTT. Amino acid sequence: CASSFWQGMDTQYF.

In DNA, the CDR3 is TGCGCCAGCAGCCAAGCACAGGGGTACGAGCAGTACTTC. Amino acid sequence: CASSQAQGYEQYF. This sequence joins TRBV4-3 and TRBJ2-7; 7 bases are a match to TRBD1. The CDR3 has 13 amino acids. CDR1 and CDR2 (germline): LGHNA, YSLEER. V dropped 1 base and J dropped 4; count of bases not matched to a gene: 1.

The chain couples TRBV4-1 to TRBJ2-3; 7 bases fit TRBD1. CDR3 length: 15 amino acids. Trimming at V came to 4 bases and at J to 0 bases, leaving 4 bases not matched to a gene. CDR1 is MGHRA, CDR2 YSYEKL, per germline. Written as DNA, the CDR3 is TGCGCCAGCAGCCTGGGGACAGCTAGCACAGATACGCAGTATTTT. Protein: CASSLGTASTDTQYF.

This clone was seen only a few times. The chain has TRBV5-5 and TRBJ2-5, with 8 bases fitting TRBD2. Germline CDR1 and CDR2: SGHKS and YYEKEE (reference sequence). The V segment lost 3 bases and the J segment 2 bases; nucleotides outside the gene matches: 12. CDR3 length equals 17 residues. CDR3 protein: CASSSTPGLAGQETQYF. The CDR3 DNA sequence: TGTGCCAGCAGCTCTACACCCGGACTAGCCGGACAAGAGACCCAGTACTTC.

V and J are TRBV29-1 and TRBJ2-7, with a weak D call TRBD1 (6 bases). CDR3 length equals 15 residues. V dropped 4 bases and J dropped 2 bases, with 18 bases sitting between them. Per the germline V gene, CDR1 is SQVTM and CDR2 is ANQGSEA. The CDR3 is CSVGWGQVGPYEQYF. The CDR3 DNA reads as TGCAGCGTTGGATGGGGGCAGGTTGGACCCTACGAGCAGTACTTC.